This T cell receptor beta chain was retrieved from a study of response to subunit inactivated influenza vaccine. This clonotype was counted many times. Trimming removed 4 bases from V and 7 bases from J; junction bases left unmatched: 6. This CDR3 spans 15 amino acids. Germline V gene sequence: CDR1 MNHEY, CDR2 SVGAGI. TCRdb used MiXCR to reprocess the RT-PCR reads, holding one entry per CDR3 protein. Of 800,000 to 1,000,000 distinct CDR3 sequences listed, about 20% are singletons. The source material was PBMCs from blood, sampled roughly 5 days after vaccination. The chain has TRBV6-5 and TRBJ2-2, with 10 bases fitting TRBD1. The sequence was collected from a man aged 50-60 years who received an inactivated influenza vaccine. Here the CDR3 DNA reads TGTGCCAGCAGTTCCGGGACAGGGGCTGACGGGGAGCTGTTTTTT. It translates to CASSSGTGADGELFF.